This TCR beta chain was sequenced in a study of T-cell reconstitution after alpha-beta-depleted transplantation in children. In germline, CDR1 is SGDLS, CDR2 YYNGEE. With 2 bases clipped from V and 1 base from J, the junction kept 8 bases outside the gene matches. The CDR3 totals 18 residues. For TCRbeta, the library was prepared with unique molecular identifiers. TCRdb reprocessed the PCR reads with MiXCR, giving one entry per CDR3 protein. This table holds 600,000 or so distinct CDR3 sequences, roughly 24% found once. The study's findings and limits: Where some patients showed high TCRbeta diversity at day 60, it came from recipient T cells and thymic progenitors that had survived. Fresh T-cell production supplied most of the T-cell counts and diversity seen one year after transplant. The origin of alpha-beta T cells about two months after transplant was reportedly several hundred expanded graft clones.

Note on this clonotype: Its target is not known.

The receptor was isolated from a boy younger than two who had a stem cell transplant for acute myeloid leukemia, so the T cells may come from the graft donor. The chain links TRBV9 to TRBJ2-2; 10 bases align to TRBD2. Sequencing was performed on PBMCs, mostly from graft donor cells, taken 360 days after TCRalphabeta/CD19-depleted stem cell transplant. The DNA of the CDR3 is TGTGCCAGCAGCGTCAGCTCTAGCGGGGGTGTGAACACCGGGGAGCTGTTTTTT. Protein: CASSVSSSGGVNTGELFF.